What follows describes a single TCR beta chain. This specimen belongs to a study of blood T cell repertoires in COVID-19. The overall study: Acute and convalescent COVID-19 samples came from the United States, Italy and Spain. Sample material is recorded as cDNA or gDNA derived from T cells, B-cell-depleted T cells, or PBMCs.

Authors' methods: By means of reference gene primer amplification, nucleated cell counts were estimated. Only in-frame clones appear in the TCRdb table, and some are missing; sequencing was by immunoSEQ multiplex PCR. V and J calls plus clone size are reproduced from that table; the DNA served to infer D and trimming. This sample yields just over 25,000 clones, of which about 91% are seen a single time; 15% to 20% belongs to the top ten. V gave up 3 bases and J gave up 4 bases; unmatched junction bases: 3. The CDR3 consists of 14 residues. Germline CDR1 KGHSH, CDR2 LQKENI. The clonotype comes from a man in his 70s with acute or convalescent COVID-19. What was sequenced was peripheral blood. The rearrangement uses TRBV18 and TRBJ2-3, with TRBD2 matching 8 bases. CDR3 residues: CASSPSGRSDTQYF. CDR3 sequence (DNA): TGTGCCAGCTCACCCAGCGGGAGATCAGATACGCAGTATTTT.